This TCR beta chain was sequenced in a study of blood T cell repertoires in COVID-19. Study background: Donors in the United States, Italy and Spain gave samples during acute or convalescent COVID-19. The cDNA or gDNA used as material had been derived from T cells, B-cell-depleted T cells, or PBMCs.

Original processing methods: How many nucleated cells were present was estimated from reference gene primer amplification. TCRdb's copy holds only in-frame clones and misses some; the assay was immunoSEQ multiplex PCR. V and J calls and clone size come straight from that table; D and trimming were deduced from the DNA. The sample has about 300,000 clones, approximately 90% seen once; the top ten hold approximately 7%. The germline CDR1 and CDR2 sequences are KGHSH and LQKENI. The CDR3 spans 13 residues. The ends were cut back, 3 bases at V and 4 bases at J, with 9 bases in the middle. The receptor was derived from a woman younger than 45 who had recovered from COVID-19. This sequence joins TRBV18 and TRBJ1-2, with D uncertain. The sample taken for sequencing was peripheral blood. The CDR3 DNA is TGTGCCAGCTCACCGAGGGAAATCTATGGCTACACCTTC. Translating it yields CASSPREIYGYTF.